These 2 T cell receptor beta chains came from one sample sequenced in a study of tumor-infiltrating lymphocytes in primary liver carcinoma. The input was 450 to 550 ng total RNA; TCR beta cDNA was made from it with a constant-region primer. Nested multiplex PCR, run for three rounds with slightly modified ARM-PCR, yielded TCR beta libraries. The first two PCR rounds used TRBV1-TRBV30 forward primers with a C-beta reverse primer, approximately 11 cycles each. Using its own MiXCR run on the multiplex PCR reads, TCRdb lists one record per CDR3 protein. This sample carries some 190,000 distinct CDR3 sequences, around 81% of them seen once, and the ten largest clones take 15% to 20%. Co-extraction yielded RNA and DNA from 20-30 mg of unsorted bulk tissue. Sequenced sample: tumor tissue from primary liver carcinoma. Receptors were obtained from a middle-aged man with primary liver carcinoma and hepatitis B virus infection.

Details on this clonotype: One end of the junction fails to match germline, which may point to a read error. CDR3 region: CIFSDPSGTILF. The CDR3 coding sequence is TGCATCTTTTCTGACCCGTCTGGGACTATTCTCTTC. V usage is TRBV29-1 and J usage is TRBJ2-1; TRBD2 agrees at 7 bases. The CDR3 sequence is 12 residues long. Germline lookup yields CDR1 SQVTM and CDR2 ANQGSEA.

With regard to this clonotype: A read error may explain this, as a much larger clone is one base away. This chain joins TRBV28 and TRBJ2-5; 10 bases match TRBD1. Losses at the gene ends were 5 bases for V and 1 base for J; bases not matched to a gene: 4. Germline lookup yields CDR1 MDHEN and CDR2 SYDVKM. The CDR3 has 15 residues. For the CDR3, the DNA is TGTGCCAGCAGTGTCGGGACAGGGGTCCAAGAGACCCAGTACTTC. Its protein product is CASSVGTGVQETQYF.